These T cell receptor beta chains were read from a single sample in a study of blood T cell repertoires in COVID-19. Clones were read by immunoSEQ multiplex PCR, and TCRdb kept only the in-frame ones, dropping some. The sample consists of 110,000 or so clones, about 88% of them appearing once. Sequences were obtained from peripheral blood. Source of these receptors: a middle-aged man with acute or convalescent COVID-19. CDR3s include the opening cysteine and the closing phenylalanine or tryptophan. A D gene is named only where the DNA matches it firmly. Some rows have no size entry. The others give once, few or many, or a class for an expanded clone.

J,size,D,V,CDR3,DNA
TRBJ1-6,.,.,TRBV30,CAWHHRSSYNSPLHF,TGTGCCTGGCATCACAGGAGCTCCTATAATTCACCCCTCCACTTT
TRBJ1-1,once,TRBD1,TRBV9,CASSTQQGGGTEAFF,TGTGCCAGCAGCACTCAACAGGGGGGTGGAACTGAAGCTTTCTTT
TRBJ1-4,.,TRBD1,TRBV10-3,CATFDRGGEKLFF,TGTGCCACCTTCGACAGGGGAGGTGAAAAACTGTTTTTT
TRBJ2-5,.,TRBD1,TRBV4-3,CASSQDIRTGKETQYF,TGCGCCAGCAGCCAAGACATCAGGACAGGGAAAGAGACCCAGTACTTC
TRBJ2-7,once,TRBD1,TRBV24-1,CATSAADRAYEQYF,TGTGCCACCAGTGCCGCGGACAGGGCCTACGAGCAGTACTTC
TRBJ2-2,.,.,TRBV11-2,CASSSLPAGSNTGELFF,TGTGCCAGCAGCTCCCTCCCGGCAGGGTCGAACACCGGGGAGCTGTTTTTT
TRBJ2-3,.,.,TRBV11-3,CASSLVAGSTDTQYF,TGTGCCAGCAGCTTAGTCGCGGGTAGCACAGATACGCAGTATTTT
TRBJ1-1,.,.,TRBV7-3,CASSLTLTTEAFF,TGTGCCAGCAGCTTAACGTTAACAACTGAAGCTTTCTTT
TRBJ2-3,.,TRBD2,TRBV3-1/TRBV3-2,CASSQDIGAGDHTDTQYF,TGTGCCAGCAGCCAAGATATAGGGGCGGGGGACCACACAGATACGCAGTATTTT
TRBJ1-2,.,.,TRBV7-9,CASSLRTVETSF,TGTGCCAGCAGCTTAAGGACAGTGGAGACCTCCTTC
TRBJ1-2,.,.,TRBV7-9,CASSFLGDSSTGSGYTF,TGTGCCAGCAGCTTTCTCGGGGACTCATCCACTGGGTCTGGCTACACCTTC
TRBJ1-2,.,TRBD1,TRBV7-2,CASSSGQGYGYTF,TGTGCCAGCAGCTCCGGACAGGGGTATGGCTACACCTTC
TRBJ2-7,.,.,TRBV20-1,CSASTGYEQYF,TGCAGTGCTAGTACGGGCTACGAGCAGTACTTC
TRBJ2-7,.,.,TRBV9,CASSVGEGAYEQYF,TGTGCCAGCAGCGTAGGCGAGGGTGCATACGAGCAGTACTTC
TRBJ1-4,.,TRBD1,TRBV7-2,CASSPRVRQGGEKLFF,TGTGCCAGCAGCCCCCGAGTCAGACAGGGCGGTGAAAAACTGTTTTTT
TRBJ2-7,.,.,TRBV12-5,CASGLTGNEQYF,TGTGCTAGTGGTTTAACAGGGAACGAGCAGTACTTC
TRBJ2-7,.,.,TRBV5-1,CASSGRLQGRDEQYF,TGCGCCAGCAGCGGGCGCCTACAGGGTCGGGACGAGCAGTACTTC
TRBJ1-2,.,.,TRBV6-5,CASTGGWQFYGYTF,TGTGCCAGCACTGGAGGTTGGCAGTTCTATGGCTACACCTTC
TRBJ1-2,.,TRBD1,TRBV2,CASTRGQGDNYGYTF,TGTGCCAGCACCCGAGGACAGGGGGATAACTATGGCTACACCTTC
TRBJ1-2,.,.,TRBV10-3,CAIRRGSGETAWGYTF,TGTGCCATCAGGAGGGGCTCAGGGGAAACTGCCTGGGGCTACACCTTC
TRBJ2-7,.,.,TRBV6-5,CASRPGAYEQYF,TGTGCCAGCAGACCCGGGGCCTACGAGCAGTACTTC
TRBJ2-1,.,TRBD1,TRBV18,CASSPVDRGANNEQFF,TGTGCCAGCTCACCCGTAGACAGGGGGGCTAACAATGAGCAGTTCTTC
TRBJ1-2,.,.,TRBV21-1,CASSGGQGIKTNYGYTF,TGTGCCAGCAGCGGGGGACAGGGCATTAAAACTAACTATGGCTACACCTTC
TRBJ2-3,.,TRBD2,TRBV19,CASLPERGDTQYF,TGTGCCAGCCTTCCAGAGCGGGGAGATACGCAGTATTTT
TRBJ2-6,.,.,TRBV5-1,CASSLDPSGANVLTF,TGCGCCAGCAGCTTGGATCCATCTGGGGCCAACGTCCTGACTTTC
TRBJ2-2,.,.,TRBV5-5,CASSPRVGLPPNTGELFF,TGTGCCAGCAGCCCCAGGGTCGGACTACCTCCGAACACCGGGGAGCTGTTTTTT
TRBJ2-1,.,TRBD1,TRBV7-3,CASSLDGQGAYNEQFF,TGTGCCAGCAGCTTGGATGGACAGGGGGCATACAATGAGCAGTTCTTC
TRBJ1-2,.,TRBD1,TRBV30,CAWSSTGGVNGYTF,TGTGCCTGGAGTTCGACAGGGGGCGTGAACGGCTACACCTTC
TRBJ2-3,.,TRBD2,TRBV6-1,CASSEFWRGGDTQYF,TGTGCCAGCAGTGAATTCTGGCGGGGGGGGGATACGCAGTATTTT
TRBJ2-2,few,.,TRBV7-2,CASSLGGGGRPGELFF,TGTGCCAGCAGCTTAGGAGGTGGCGGTCGCCCCGGGGAGCTGTTTTTT
TRBJ1-5,.,.,TRBV7-9,CASSLDGGSNQPQHF,TGTGCCAGCAGCTTAGATGGAGGGAGCAATCAGCCCCAGCATTTT
TRBJ2-1,.,TRBD1,TRBV5-1,CASSLLGTVTYNEQFF,TGCGCCAGCAGCTTGCTTGGGACAGTGACCTACAATGAGCAGTTCTTC
TRBJ2-3,.,TRBD2,TRBV4-1,CASSQVASGVGTDTQYF,TGCGCCAGCAGCCAAGTGGCTAGCGGGGTGGGAACAGATACGCAGTATTTT
TRBJ1-6,few,.,TRBV3-1/TRBV3-2,CASSTRGPNSPLHF,TGTGCCAGCAGCACACGGGGTCCTAATTCACCCCTCCACTTT
TRBJ2-3,once,TRBD1,TRBV11-2,CASSLVRTGLADTQYF,TGTGCCAGCAGCTTAGTCCGGACAGGGCTGGCAGATACGCAGTATTTT
TRBJ2-7,.,.,TRBV19,CASGGGYYEQYF,TGTGCCAGTGGCGGGGGCTACTACGAGCAGTACTTC
TRBJ2-3,.,TRBD2,TRBV4-2,CASSQDRLAGGSTDTQYF,TGTGCCAGCAGCCAAGATCGATTAGCGGGGGGGAGCACAGATACGCAGTATTTT